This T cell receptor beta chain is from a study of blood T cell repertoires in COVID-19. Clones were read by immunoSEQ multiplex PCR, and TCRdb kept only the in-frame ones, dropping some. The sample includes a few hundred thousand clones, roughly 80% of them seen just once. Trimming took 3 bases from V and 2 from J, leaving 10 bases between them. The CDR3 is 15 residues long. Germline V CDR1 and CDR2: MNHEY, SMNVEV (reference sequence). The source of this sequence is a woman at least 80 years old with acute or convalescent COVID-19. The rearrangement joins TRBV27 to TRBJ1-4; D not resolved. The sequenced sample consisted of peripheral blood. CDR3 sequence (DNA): TGTGCCAGCAGTTTCGACGGGAGGACTAATGAAAAACTGTTTTTT. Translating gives CASSFDGRTNEKLFF.